The rows below give T cell receptor beta chains drawn from one sample of a study of regulatory T cells in long-lasting Graves disease. TCRdb redid the calling of the multiplex PCR reads with MiXCR, one entry per CDR3 protein. The sample carries roughly 360,000 distinct CDR3 sequences, approximately 25% recorded once. The sample here was peripheral blood mononuclear cells (PBMCs), taken when the disease was refractory, from a patient treated with antithyroid drugs. Receptors originate from a woman in her forties with Graves disease. CDR3s include the opening cysteine and the closing phenylalanine or tryptophan. Fields, in order: CDR3 length, V gene, D gene, J gene, clone size, CDR3 DNA, CDR3 protein. A D gene is named only where the DNA matches it firmly. The size of a clone is reported for some rows only, either as once, few or many, or as a class for expanded clones.

14,TRBV27,.,TRBJ2-7,many,TGTGCCAGCAGTTTCCGGGACGGATCCTACGAGCAGTACTTC,CASSFRDGSYEQYF
15,TRBV29-1,.,TRBJ2-1,.,TGCAGCGTTGAAGATCCTGCAAGCTCCTACAATGAGCAGTTCTTC,CSVEDPASSYNEQFF
15,TRBV28,TRBD1,TRBJ2-7,many,TGTGCCAGCAGTCCCAGACAGGGCAACGGCTACGAGCAGTACTTC,CASSPRQGNGYEQYF
16,TRBV24-1,.,TRBJ2-2,few,TGTGCCACCAGTGATTTGCGGGGTTTGAACACCGGGGAGCTGTTTTTT,CATSDLRGLNTGELFF
11,TRBV29-1,.,TRBJ2-5,.,TGCAGCCCACGATCGGGGGAGACCCAGTACTTC,CSPRSGETQYF
12,TRBV12-3/TRBV12-4,TRBD2,TRBJ2-1,.,TGTGCCAGCAGTACCACTAGCGTTGAGCAGTTCTTC,CASSTTSVEQFF
16,TRBV6-1,.,TRBJ2-5,.,TGTGCCAGCAGTGAAGGACGGAAGAGTTGGGGAGAGACCCAGTACTTC,CASSEGRKSWGETQYF
17,TRBV2,TRBD2,TRBJ2-6,many,TGTGCCAGCAGTGAAGGTAGCGGGAGCTCTGGGGCCAACGTCCTGACTTTC,CASSEGSGSSGANVLTF
16,TRBV6-1,TRBD1,TRBJ2-5,many,TGTGCCAGCAGTGAACAATCGGGACAGGGTACCGAGACCCAGTACTTC,CASSEQSGQGTETQYF
12,TRBV29-1,.,TRBJ1-1,many,TGCAGCGTTAAAGGACTTAATTCCGAAGCTTTCTTT,CSVKGLNSEAFF
15,TRBV12-3/TRBV12-4,.,TRBJ2-5,.,TGTGCCAGCAGTTTAGTGCGAGGCGCGGGGGAGACCCAGTACTTC,CASSLVRGAGETQYF
17,TRBV11-2,.,TRBJ2-3,many,TGTGCCAGCAGCTTAGGACTGGGGAAGGGAGGCGGAAATACGCAGTATTTT,CASSLGLGKGGGNTQYF
15,TRBV27,.,TRBJ2-7,many,TGTGCCAGCAGTTTATCTTGGCTGATACCCTACGAGCAGTACTTC,CASSLSWLIPYEQYF
14,TRBV6-4,TRBD1,TRBJ2-5,many,TGTGCCAGCAGTCGACAGGGGGCGGAGGAGACCCAGTACTTC,CASSRQGAEETQYF
13,TRBV27,TRBD1,TRBJ1-5,many,TGTGCCAGCACAGGGGGCCTCAATCAGCCCCAGCATTTT,CASTGGLNQPQHF
13,TRBV2,TRBD1,TRBJ2-7,many,TGTGCCAGCAGGCCGGGACAGCAATACGAGCAGTACTTC,CASRPGQQYEQYF